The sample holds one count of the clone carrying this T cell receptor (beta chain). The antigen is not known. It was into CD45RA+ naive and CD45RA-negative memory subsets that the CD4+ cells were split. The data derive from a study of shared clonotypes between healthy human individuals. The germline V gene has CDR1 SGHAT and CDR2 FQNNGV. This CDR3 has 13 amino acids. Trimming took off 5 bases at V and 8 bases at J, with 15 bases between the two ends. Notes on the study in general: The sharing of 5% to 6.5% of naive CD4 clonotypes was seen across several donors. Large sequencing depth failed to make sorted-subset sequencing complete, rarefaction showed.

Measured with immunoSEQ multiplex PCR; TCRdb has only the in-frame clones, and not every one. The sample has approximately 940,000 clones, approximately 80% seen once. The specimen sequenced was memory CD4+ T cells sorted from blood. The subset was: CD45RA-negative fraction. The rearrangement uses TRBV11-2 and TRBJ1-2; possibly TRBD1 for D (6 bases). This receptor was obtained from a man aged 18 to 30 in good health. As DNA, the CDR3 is TGTGCCAGCAGCACCTACAGGGAGGGCGGCTACACCTTC. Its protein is CASSTYREGGYTF.